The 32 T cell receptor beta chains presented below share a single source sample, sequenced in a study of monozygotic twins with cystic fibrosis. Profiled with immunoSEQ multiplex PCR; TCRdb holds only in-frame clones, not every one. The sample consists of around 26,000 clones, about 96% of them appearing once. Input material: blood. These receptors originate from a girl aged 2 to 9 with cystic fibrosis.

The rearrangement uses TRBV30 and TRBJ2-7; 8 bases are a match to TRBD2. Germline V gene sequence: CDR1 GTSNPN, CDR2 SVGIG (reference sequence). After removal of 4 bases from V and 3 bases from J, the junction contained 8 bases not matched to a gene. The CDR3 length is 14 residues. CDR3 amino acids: CAWTRGGSGYEQYF. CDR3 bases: TGTGCCTGGACCCGGGGGGGGAGCGGCTACGAGCAGTACTTC.

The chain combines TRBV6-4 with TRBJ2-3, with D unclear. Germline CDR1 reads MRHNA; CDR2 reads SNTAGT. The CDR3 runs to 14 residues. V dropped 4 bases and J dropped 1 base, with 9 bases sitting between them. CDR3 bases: TGTGCCAGCAGTGGAGAGTCGGGCACAGATACGCAGTATTTT. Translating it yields CASSGESGTDTQYF.

The CDR3, as DNA: TGTGCCAGCAGTGCCATCCGTCCCGGGACAGGGGTAAACACTGAAGCTTTCTTT. It codes for CASSAIRPGTGVNTEAFF. The chain combines TRBV2 with TRBJ1-1, with TRBD1 matching 10 bases. The CDR3 covers 18 residues. Germline assignment: CDR1 SNHLY and CDR2 FYNNEI. V shed 4 bases, J shed 2 bases, and the junction held 13 bases outside the gene matches. Complete variable domain (other parts from reference TRBV2 and TRBJ1-1): EPEVTQTPSHQVTQMGQEVILRCVPISNHLYFYWYRQILGQKVEFLVSFYNNEISEKSEIFDDQFSVERPDGSNFTLKIRSTKLEDSAMYFCASSAIRPGTGVNTEAFFGQGTRLTVV.

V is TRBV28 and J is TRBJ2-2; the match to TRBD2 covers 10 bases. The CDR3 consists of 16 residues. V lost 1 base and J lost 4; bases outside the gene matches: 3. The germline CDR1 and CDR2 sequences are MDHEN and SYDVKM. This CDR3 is CASSLLASGSTGELFF. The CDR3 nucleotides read TGTGCCAGCAGTTTATTGGCTAGCGGGAGCACCGGGGAGCTGTTTTTT.

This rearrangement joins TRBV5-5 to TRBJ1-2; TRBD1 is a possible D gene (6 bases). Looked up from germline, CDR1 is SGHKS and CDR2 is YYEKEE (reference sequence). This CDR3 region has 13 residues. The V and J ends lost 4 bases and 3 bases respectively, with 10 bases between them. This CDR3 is CASSPDSYYGYTF. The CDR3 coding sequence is TGTGCCAGCAGCCCGGACAGCTACTATGGCTACACCTTC.

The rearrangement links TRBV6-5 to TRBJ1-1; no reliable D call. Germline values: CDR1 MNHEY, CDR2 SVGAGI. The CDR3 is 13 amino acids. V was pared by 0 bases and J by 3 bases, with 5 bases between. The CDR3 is CASSYSEYTEAFF. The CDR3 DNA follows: TGTGCCAGCAGTTACTCGGAGTACACTGAAGCTTTCTTT.

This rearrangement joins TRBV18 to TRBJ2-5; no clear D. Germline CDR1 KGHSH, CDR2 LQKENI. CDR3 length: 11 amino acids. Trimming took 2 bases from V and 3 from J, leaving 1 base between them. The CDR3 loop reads CASSPKETQYF. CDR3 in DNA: TGTGCCAGCTCACCAAAAGAGACCCAGTACTTC.

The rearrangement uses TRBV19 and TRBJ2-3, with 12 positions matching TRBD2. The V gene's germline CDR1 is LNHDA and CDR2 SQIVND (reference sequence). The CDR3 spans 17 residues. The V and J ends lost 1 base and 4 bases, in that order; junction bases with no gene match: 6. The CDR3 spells CASSIAPLAGGPDTQYF. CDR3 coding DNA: TGTGCCAGTAGTATAGCACCACTAGCGGGAGGCCCAGATACGCAGTATTTT.

CDR3 sequence: CASSPSDGWEAFF. In DNA, the CDR3 is TGCGCCAGCAGCCCCTCCGATGGTTGGGAAGCTTTCTTT. V is TRBV4-1 and J is TRBJ1-1; D remains unclear. Trimming left V 4 bases short and J 8 bases short, with 14 bases between. The CDR3 is 13 amino acids. Germline CDR1 MGHRA, CDR2 YSYEKL.

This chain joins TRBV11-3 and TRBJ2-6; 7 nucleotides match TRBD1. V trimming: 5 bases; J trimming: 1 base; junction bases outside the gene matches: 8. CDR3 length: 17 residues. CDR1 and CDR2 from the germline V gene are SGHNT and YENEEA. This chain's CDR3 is CASSDYRGESGANVLTF. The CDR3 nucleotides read TGTGCCAGCAGCGATTACAGGGGCGAATCTGGGGCCAACGTCCTGACTTTC. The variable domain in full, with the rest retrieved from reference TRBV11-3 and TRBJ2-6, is EAGVVQSPRYKIIEKKQPVAFWCNPISGHNTLYWYLQNLGQGPELLIRYENEEAVDDSQLPKDRFSAERLKGVDSTLKIQPAELGDSAVYLCASSDYRGESGANVLTFGAGSRLTVL.

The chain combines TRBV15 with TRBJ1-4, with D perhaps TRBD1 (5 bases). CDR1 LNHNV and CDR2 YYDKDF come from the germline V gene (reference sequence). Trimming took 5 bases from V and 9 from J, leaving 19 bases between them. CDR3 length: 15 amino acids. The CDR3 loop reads CATSGTPRQVQKLFF. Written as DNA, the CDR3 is TGTGCCACCAGCGGGACCCCGCGGCAGGTCCAAAAACTGTTTTTT.

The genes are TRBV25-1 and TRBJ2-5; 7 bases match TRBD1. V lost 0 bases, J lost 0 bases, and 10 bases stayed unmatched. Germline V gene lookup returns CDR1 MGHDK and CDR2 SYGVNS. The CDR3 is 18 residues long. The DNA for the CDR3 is TGTGCCAGCAGTGAATATAGGCAGGGGGATTGGTACCAAGAGACCCAGTACTTC. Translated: CASSEYRQGDWYQETQYF.

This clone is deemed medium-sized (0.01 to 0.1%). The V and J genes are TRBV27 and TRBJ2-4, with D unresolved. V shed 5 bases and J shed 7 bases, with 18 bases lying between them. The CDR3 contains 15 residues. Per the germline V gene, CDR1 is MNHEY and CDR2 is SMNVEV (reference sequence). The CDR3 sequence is CASSLTGQVGNIQYF. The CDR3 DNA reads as TGTGCCAGCAGTCTCACCGGCCAGGTGGGGAACATTCAGTACTTC.

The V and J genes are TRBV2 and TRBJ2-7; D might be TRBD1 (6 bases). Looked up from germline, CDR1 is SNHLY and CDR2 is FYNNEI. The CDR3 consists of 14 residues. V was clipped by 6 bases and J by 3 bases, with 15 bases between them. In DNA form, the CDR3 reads TGTGCCAGCAGAGCTACAGGGACGGTCTACGAGCAGTACTTC. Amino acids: CASRATGTVYEQYF.

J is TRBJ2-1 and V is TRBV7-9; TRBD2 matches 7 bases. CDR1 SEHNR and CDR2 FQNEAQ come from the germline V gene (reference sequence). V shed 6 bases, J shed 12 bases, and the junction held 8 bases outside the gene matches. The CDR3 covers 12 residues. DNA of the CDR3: TGTGCCAGCAGTCAAGGGACTATCCTGCAGTTCTTC. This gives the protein CASSQGTILQFF.

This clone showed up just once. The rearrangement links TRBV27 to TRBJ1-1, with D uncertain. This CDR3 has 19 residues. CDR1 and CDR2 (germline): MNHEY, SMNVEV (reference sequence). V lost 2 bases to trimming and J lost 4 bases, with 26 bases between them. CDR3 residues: CASSLRPLGRPGDVTEAFF. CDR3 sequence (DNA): TGTGCCAGCAGTTTACGCCCCCTTGGACGTCCCGGCGATGTCACTGAAGCTTTCTTT.

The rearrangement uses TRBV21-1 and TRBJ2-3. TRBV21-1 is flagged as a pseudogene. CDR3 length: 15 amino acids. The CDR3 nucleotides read TGTGCCAGCAGCAAAGGGGCAGGAGCCACAGATACGCAGTATTTT. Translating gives CASSKGAGATDTQYF.

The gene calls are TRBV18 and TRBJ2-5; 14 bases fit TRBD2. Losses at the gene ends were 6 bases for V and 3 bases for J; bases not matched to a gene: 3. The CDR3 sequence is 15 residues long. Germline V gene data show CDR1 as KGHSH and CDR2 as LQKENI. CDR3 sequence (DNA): TGTGCCAGCTCCCGACTAGCGGGAGGGAAAGAGACCCAGTACTTC. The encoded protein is CASSRLAGGKETQYF.

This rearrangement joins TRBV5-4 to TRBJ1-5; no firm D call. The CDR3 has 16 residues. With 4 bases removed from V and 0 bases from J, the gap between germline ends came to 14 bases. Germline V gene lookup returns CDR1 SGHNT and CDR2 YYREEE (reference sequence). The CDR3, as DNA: TGTGCCAGCAGCCCAGTTCGGGGAAATAGCAATCAGCCCCAGCATTTT. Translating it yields CASSPVRGNSNQPQHF.

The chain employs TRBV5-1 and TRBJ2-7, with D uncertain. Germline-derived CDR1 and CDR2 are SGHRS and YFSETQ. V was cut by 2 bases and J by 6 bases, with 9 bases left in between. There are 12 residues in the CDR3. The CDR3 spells CASSFEFSEQYF. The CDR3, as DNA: TGCGCCAGCAGCTTCGAGTTCTCCGAGCAGTACTTC.

The CDR3 nucleotides are TGTGCCAGCAGTCGACTAGCCAAAAACATTCAGTACTTC. As protein: CASSRLAKNIQYF. V is TRBV2 and J is TRBJ2-4, with D uncertain. Between the trimmed V and J ends, which lost 5 bases and 0 bases, there was a span of 5 bases. Germline V gene lookup returns CDR1 SNHLY and CDR2 FYNNEI. The CDR3 consists of 13 residues.

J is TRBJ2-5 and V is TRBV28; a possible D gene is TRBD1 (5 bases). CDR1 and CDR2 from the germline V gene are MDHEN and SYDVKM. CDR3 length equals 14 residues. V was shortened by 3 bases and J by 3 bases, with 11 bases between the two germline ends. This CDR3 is CASSFIGREETQYF. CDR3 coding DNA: TGTGCCAGCAGTTTTATTGGCAGGGAAGAGACCCAGTACTTC.

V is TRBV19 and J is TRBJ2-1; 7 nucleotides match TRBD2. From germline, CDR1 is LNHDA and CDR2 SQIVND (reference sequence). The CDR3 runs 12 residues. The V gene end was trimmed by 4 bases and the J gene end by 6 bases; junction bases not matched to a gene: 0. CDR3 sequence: CASSSGSNEQFF. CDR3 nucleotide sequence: TGTGCCAGTAGTAGCGGGAGCAATGAGCAGTTCTTC.

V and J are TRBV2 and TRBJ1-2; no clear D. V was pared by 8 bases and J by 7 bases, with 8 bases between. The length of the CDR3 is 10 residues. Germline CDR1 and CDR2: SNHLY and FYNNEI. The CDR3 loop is CASSGRGYTF. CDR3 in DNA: TGTGCCAGCTCCGGTCGTGGCTACACCTTC.

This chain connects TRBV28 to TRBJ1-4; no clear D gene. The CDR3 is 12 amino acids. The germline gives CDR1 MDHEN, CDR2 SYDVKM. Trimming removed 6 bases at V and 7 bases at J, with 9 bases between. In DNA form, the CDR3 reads TGTGCCAGCAGGGGAAATGGTGAAAAACTGTTTTTT. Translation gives CASRGNGEKLFF.

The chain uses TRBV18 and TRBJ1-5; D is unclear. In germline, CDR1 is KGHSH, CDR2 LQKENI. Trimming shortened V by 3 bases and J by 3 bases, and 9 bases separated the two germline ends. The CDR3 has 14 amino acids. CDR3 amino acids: CASSPLSSNQPQHF. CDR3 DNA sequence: TGTGCCAGCTCACCCCTCTCGTCCAATCAGCCCCAGCATTTT.

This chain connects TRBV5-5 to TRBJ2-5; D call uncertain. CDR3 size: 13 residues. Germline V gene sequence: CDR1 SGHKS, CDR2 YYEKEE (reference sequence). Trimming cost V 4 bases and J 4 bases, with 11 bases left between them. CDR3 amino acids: CASSRGPSETQYF. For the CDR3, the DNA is TGTGCCAGCAGCCGAGGACCCTCAGAGACCCAGTACTTC.

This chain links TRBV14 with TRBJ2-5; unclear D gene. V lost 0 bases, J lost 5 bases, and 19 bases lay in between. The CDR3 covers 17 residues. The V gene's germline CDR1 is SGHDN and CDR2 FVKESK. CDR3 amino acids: CASSQDVGNIPWETQYF. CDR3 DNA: TGTGCCAGCAGCCAAGATGTGGGAAACATCCCGTGGGAGACCCAGTACTTC. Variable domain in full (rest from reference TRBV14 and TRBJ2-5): EAGVTQFPSHSVIEKGQTVTLRCDPISGHDNLYWYRRVMGKEIKFLLHFVKESKQDESGMPNNRFLAERTGGTYSTLKVQPAELEDSGVYFCASSQDVGNIPWETQYFGPGTRLLVL.

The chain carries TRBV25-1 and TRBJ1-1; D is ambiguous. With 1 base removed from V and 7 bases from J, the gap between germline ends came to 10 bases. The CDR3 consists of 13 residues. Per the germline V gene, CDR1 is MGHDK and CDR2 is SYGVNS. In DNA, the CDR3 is TGTGCCAGCAGTGAATTCCGCCGGGGTGAAGCTTTCTTT. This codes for CASSEFRRGEAFF.

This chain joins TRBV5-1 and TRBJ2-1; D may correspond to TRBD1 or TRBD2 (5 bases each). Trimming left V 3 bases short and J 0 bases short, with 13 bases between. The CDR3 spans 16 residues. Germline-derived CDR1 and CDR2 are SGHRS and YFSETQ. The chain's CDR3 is CASSSYPGSSYNEQFF. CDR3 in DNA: TGCGCCAGCAGCTCATATCCAGGGAGCTCCTACAATGAGCAGTTCTTC.

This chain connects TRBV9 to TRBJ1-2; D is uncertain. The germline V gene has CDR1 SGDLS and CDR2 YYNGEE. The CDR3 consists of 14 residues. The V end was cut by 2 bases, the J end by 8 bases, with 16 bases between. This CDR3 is CASSVQDLGEGYTF. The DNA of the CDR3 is TGTGCCAGCAGCGTTCAGGACTTAGGTGAAGGCTACACCTTC.

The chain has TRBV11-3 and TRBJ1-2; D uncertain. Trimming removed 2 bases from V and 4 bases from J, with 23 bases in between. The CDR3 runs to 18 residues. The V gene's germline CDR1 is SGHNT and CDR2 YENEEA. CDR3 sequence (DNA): TGTGCCAGCAGCTTAACGCTCCAAGCCTCCGACAAACTCTATGGCTACACCTTC. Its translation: CASSLTLQASDKLYGYTF.